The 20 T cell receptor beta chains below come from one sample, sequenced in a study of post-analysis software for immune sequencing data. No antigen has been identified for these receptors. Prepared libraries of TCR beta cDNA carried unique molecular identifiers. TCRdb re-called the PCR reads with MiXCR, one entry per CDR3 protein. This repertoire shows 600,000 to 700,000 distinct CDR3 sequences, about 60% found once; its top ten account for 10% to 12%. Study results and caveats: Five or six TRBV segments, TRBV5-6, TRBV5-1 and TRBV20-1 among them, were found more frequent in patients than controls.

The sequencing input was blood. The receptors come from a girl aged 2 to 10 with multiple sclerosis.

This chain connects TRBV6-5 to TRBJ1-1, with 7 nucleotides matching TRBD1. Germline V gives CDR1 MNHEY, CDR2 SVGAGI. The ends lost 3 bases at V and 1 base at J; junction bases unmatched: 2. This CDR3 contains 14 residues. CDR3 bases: TGTGCCAGCAGTTATGGACAGGCGAACACTGAAGCTTTCTTT. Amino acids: CASSYGQANTEAFF.

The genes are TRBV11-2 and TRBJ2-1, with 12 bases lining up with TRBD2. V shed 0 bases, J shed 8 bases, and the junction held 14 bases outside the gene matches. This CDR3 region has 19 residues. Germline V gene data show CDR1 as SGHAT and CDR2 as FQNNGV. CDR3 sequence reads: CASSLEALAGGPRYHEQFF. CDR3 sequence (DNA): TGTGCCAGCAGCTTAGAAGCCCTAGCGGGAGGGCCTAGGTACCATGAGCAGTTCTTC. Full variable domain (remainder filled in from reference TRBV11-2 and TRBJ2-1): EAGVAQSPRYKIIEKRQSVAFWCNPISGHATLYWYQQILGQGPKLLIQFQNNGVVDDSQLPKDRFSAERLKGVDSTLKIQPAKLEDSAVYLCASSLEALAGGPRYHEQFFGPGTRLTVL.

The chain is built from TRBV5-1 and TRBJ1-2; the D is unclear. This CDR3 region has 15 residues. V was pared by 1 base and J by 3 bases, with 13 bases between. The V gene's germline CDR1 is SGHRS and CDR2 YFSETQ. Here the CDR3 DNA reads TGCGCCAGCAGCTTGTCTGCGAGGGCAGACTATGGCTACACCTTC. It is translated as CASSLSARADYGYTF.

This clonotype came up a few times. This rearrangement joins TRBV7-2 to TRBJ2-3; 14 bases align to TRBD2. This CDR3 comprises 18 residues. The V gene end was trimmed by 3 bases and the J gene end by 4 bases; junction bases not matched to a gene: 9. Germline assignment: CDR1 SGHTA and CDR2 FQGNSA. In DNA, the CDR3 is TGTGCCAGCAGCTTGTACGGGACTAGCGGGAGATGGGCAGATACGCAGTATTTT. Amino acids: CASSLYGTSGRWADTQYF.

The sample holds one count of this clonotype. The CDR3 here is CASSLNQGLNTGELFF. In nucleotides, the CDR3 is TGTGCCAGCAGTTTAAACCAGGGGCTGAACACCGGGGAGCTGTTTTTT. The rearrangement links TRBV27 to TRBJ2-2; tentatively, D is TRBD1 (6 bases). The CDR3 sequence is 16 residues long. V shed 2 bases and J shed 1 base, with 11 bases lying between them. Per the germline V gene, CDR1 is MNHEY and CDR2 is SMNVEV (reference sequence).

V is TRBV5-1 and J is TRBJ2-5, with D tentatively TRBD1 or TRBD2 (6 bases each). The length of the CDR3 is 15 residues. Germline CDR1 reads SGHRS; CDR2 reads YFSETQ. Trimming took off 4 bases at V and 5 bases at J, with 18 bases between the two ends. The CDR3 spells CASSGGTQKGETQYF. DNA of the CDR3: TGCGCCAGCAGCGGCGGGACACAAAAGGGGGAGACCCAGTACTTC. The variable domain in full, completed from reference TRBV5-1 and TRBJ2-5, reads KAGVTQTPRYLIKTRGQQVTLSCSPISGHRSVSWYQQTPGQGLQFLFEYFSETQRNKGNFPGRFSGRQFSNSRSEMNVSTLELGDSALYLCASSGGTQKGETQYFGPGTRLLVL.

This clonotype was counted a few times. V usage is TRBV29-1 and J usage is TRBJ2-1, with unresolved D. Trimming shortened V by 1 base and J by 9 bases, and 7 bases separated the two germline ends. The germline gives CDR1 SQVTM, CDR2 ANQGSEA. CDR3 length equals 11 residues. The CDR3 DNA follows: TGCAGCGTTGAAGGCACCACTGAGCAGTTCTTC. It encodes CSVEGTTEQFF.

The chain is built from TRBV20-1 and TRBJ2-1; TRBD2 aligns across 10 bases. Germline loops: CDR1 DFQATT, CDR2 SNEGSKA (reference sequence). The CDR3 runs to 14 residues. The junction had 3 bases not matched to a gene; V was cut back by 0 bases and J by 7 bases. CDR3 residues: CSARDSGRENEQFF. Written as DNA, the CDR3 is TGCAGTGCTAGAGACAGCGGGAGGGAGAATGAGCAGTTCTTC.

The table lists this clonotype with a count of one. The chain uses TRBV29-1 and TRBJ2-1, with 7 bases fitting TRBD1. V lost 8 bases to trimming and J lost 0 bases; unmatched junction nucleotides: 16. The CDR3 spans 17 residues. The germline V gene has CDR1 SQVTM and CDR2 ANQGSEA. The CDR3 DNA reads TGCAGCCACGGGACCCCGCAAAGGGACAGCTCCTACAATGAGCAGTTCTTC. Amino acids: CSHGTPQRDSSYNEQFF.

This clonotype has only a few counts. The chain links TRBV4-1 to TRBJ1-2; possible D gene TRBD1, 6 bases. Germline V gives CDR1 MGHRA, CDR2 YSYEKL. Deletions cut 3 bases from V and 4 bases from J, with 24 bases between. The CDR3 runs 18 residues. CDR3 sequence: CASSQDLQGSWGLYGYTF. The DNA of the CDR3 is TGCGCCAGCAGCCAGGATTTACAGGGCTCGTGGGGTCTCTATGGCTACACCTTC.

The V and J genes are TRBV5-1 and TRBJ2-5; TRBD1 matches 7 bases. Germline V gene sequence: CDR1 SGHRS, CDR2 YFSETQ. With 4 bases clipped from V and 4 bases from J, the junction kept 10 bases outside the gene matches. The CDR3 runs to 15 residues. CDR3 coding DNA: TGCGCCAGCAGCGCCTCTCCGGGACAGACAGAGACCCAGTACTTC. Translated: CASSASPGQTETQYF.

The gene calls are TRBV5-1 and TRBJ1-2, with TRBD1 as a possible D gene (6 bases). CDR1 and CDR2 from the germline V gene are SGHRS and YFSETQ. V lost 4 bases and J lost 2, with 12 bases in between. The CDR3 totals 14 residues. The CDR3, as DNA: TGCGCCAGCAGCCAGTCGCAGGGGAACTATGGCTACACCTTC. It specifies CASSQSQGNYGYTF.

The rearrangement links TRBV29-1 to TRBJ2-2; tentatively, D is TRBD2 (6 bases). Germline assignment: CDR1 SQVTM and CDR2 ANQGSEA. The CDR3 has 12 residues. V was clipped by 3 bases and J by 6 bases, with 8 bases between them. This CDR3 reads CSVDGEAGELFF. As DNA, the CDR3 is TGCAGCGTTGATGGGGAGGCCGGGGAGCTGTTTTTT.

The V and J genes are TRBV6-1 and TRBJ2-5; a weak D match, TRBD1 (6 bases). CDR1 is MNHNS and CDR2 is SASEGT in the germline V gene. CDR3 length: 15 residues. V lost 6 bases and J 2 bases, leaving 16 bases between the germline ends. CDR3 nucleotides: TGTGCCAGCAGCCTTTCGGACAGAACACAAGAGACCCAGTACTTC. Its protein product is CASSLSDRTQETQYF.

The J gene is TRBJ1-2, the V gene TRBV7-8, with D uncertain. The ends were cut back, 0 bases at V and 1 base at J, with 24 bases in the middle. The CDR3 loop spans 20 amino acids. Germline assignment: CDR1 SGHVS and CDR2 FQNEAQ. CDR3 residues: CASSLALIGMSTADNYGYTF. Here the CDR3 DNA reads TGTGCCAGCAGCTTAGCGCTAATAGGAATGAGTACAGCCGATAACTATGGCTACACCTTC.

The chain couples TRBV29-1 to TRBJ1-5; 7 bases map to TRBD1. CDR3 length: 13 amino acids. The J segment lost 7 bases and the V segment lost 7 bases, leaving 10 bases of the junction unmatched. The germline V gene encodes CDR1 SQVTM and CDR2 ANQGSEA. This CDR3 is CSAQTGRGQPQHF. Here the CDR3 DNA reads TGCAGCGCCCAGACAGGGCGAGGACAGCCCCAGCATTTT.

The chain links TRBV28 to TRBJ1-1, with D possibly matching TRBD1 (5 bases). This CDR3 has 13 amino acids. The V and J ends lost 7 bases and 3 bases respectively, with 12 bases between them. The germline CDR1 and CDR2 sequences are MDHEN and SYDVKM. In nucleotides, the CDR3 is TGTGCCAGCAACCCAGGAGGGGACACTGAAGCTTTCTTT. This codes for CASNPGGDTEAFF.

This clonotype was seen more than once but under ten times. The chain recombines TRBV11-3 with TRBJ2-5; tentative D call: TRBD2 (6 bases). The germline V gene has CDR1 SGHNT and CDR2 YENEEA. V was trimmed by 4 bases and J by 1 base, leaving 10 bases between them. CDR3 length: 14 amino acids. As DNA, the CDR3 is TGTGCCAGCAGCTCCGTGGGGGGCCAAGAGACCCAGTACTTC. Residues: CASSSVGGQETQYF.

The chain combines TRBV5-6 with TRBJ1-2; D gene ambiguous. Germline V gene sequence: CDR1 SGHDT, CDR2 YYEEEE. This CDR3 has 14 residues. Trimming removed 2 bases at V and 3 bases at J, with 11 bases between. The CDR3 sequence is CASSFLATYYGYTF. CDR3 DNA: TGTGCCAGCAGCTTTCTGGCGACTTACTATGGCTACACCTTC. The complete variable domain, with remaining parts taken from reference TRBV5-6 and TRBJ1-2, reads DAGVTQSPTHLIKTRGQQVTLRCSPKSGHDTVSWYQQALGQGPQFIFQYYEEEERQRGNFPDRFSGHQFPNYSSELNVNALLLGDSALYLCASSFLATYYGYTFGSGTRLTVV.

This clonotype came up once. The CDR3 DNA is TGCGCCAGCAGCTTAAGGCCGAGCGGGGCAAACCAAGAGACCCAGTACTTC. Residues: CASSLRPSGANQETQYF. The chain couples TRBV5-1 to TRBJ2-5, with 7 bases aligning to TRBD2. J lost 0 bases, V lost 2 bases, and 10 bases had no gene match. The CDR3 contains 17 residues. Per the germline V gene, CDR1 is SGHRS and CDR2 is YFSETQ.